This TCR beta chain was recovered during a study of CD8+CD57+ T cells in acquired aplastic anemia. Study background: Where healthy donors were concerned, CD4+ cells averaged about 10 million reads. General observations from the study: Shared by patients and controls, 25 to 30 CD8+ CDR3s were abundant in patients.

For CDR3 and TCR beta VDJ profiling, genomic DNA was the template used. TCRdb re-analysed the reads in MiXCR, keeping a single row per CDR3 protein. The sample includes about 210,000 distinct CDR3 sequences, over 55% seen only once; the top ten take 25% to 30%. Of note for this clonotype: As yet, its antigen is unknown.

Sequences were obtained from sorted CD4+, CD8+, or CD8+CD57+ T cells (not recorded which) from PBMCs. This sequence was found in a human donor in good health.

This CDR3 is CATTPSNMGEQYF. CDR3 bases: TGTGCCACGACTCCCTCGAATATGGGCGAGCAGTACTTC. The V call is TRBV19, the J call TRBJ2-7; no clear D gene. V lost 10 bases and J 6 bases, leaving 19 bases between the germline ends. Per the germline V gene, CDR1 is LNHDA and CDR2 is SQIVND (reference sequence). The CDR3 spans 13 residues.